The rows below give T cell receptor beta chains drawn from one sample of a study of shared clonotypes between healthy human individuals. Generated by immunoSEQ multiplex PCR, the TCRdb table keeps only in-frame clones and is missing some. In the table there are more than 2,000,000 clones, roughly 93% of which are singletons. The specimen sequenced was naive CD4+ T cells from PBMCs. The receptors were gathered from a man between 18 and 35 years old in good health. Some clones in this sample may be carry-over from other donors' samples. Both conserved end residues are part of each CDR3. A D gene is named only where the DNA matches it firmly.

>TRBJ1-2|TRBV5-6|TRBD1
CASSSPGTGTYGYTF
TGTGCCAGCAGCTCCCCCGGGACAGGGACATATGGCTACACCTTC
>TRBJ1-2|TRBV10-3|TRBD1
CAISDPGGVPPGYTF
TGTGCCATCAGTGACCCAGGGGGCGTCCCCCCTGGCTACACCTTC
>TRBJ1-1|TRBV5-1|-
CASSLRGRNRDGLNTEAFF
TGCGCCAGCAGCTTGAGGGGACGTAACAGGGACGGGCTGAACACTGAAGCTTTCTTT
>TRBJ2-1|TRBV5-6|-
CASSSGREQFF
TGTGCCAGCAGCTCCGGTAGAGAGCAGTTCTTC
>TRBJ1-2|TRBV7-2|TRBD1
CASSLAPRGRGYTF
TGTGCCAGCAGCTTAGCGCCCAGGGGGCGAGGCTACACCTTC
>TRBJ1-5|TRBV2|-
CASRSTGKNQPQHF
TGTGCCAGCAGGTCGACGGGAAAGAATCAGCCCCAGCATTTT
>TRBJ2-5|TRBV18|-
CASSPGLQETQYF
TGTGCCAGCTCACCGGGTTTACAAGAGACCCAGTACTTC
>TRBJ2-7|TRBV7-2|-
CASSRRDGGYEQYF
TGTGCCAGCAGCCGCCGGGACGGGGGCTACGAGCAGTACTTC
>TRBJ1-5|TRBV28|-
CASRPGGRGQPQHF
TGTGCCAGCCGGCCCGGGGGGAGAGGGCAGCCCCAGCATTTT
>TRBJ1-4|TRBV6-5|-
CASRYRFWGRDEKLFF
TGTGCCAGCAGATACCGCTTTTGGGGACGGGATGAAAAACTGTTTTTT
>TRBJ2-1|TRBV2|-
CASSEGFRGNEQFF
TGTGCCAGCAGTGAAGGCTTTAGGGGGAATGAGCAGTTCTTC
>TRBJ1-2|TRBV30|-
CAQNGANYGYTF
TGTGCCCAAAATGGAGCTAACTATGGCTACACCTTC
>TRBJ1-3|TRBV11-2|-
CASSLAQGRGNTIYF
TGTGCCAGCAGCTTAGCCCAGGGGCGAGGAAACACCATATATTTT
>TRBJ2-7|TRBV5-1|-
CASSRRTESYEQYF
TGCGCCAGCAGCCGCCGGACGGAAAGCTACGAGCAGTACTTC
>TRBJ2-7|TRBV25-1|-
CASTDGSFGEQYF
TGTGCCAGCACTGATGGCAGTTTTGGGGAGCAGTACTTC
>TRBJ1-1|TRBV10-1|-
CASSVGQNTEAFF
TGCGCCAGCAGTGTCGGACAAAACACTGAAGCTTTCTTT
>TRBJ1-6|TRBV30|TRBD1
CAWRRPGQFSSPLHF
TGTGCCTGGAGACGACCGGGACAGTTTAGTTCACCCCTCCACTTT
>TRBJ1-4|TRBV7-9|-
CASSLPEPTAIKLFF
TGTGCCAGCAGCCTCCCAGAACCGACAGCAATAAAACTGTTTTTT
>TRBJ1-2|TRBV6-5|-
CASKGTGTNYGYTF
TGTGCCAGCAAGGGAACAGGAACTAACTATGGCTACACCTTC
>TRBJ1-6|TRBV5-1|-
CASSLAGQNNSPLHF
TGCGCCAGCAGCTTGGCTGGACAGAATAATTCACCCCTCCACTTT
>TRBJ1-4|TRBV11-2|TRBD1
CASSPGGAGGEKLFF
TGTGCCAGCAGCCCCGGGGGGGCAGGGGGTGAAAAACTGTTTTTT
>TRBJ1-4|TRBV18|TRBD1
CASSPGQGANEKLFF
TGTGCCAGCTCGCCCGGACAGGGGGCAAATGAAAAACTGTTTTTT
>TRBJ2-1|TRBV7-2|-
CASSPDPGGGNEQFF
TGTGCCAGCAGCCCGGACCCGGGTGGGGGCAATGAGCAGTTCTTC
>TRBJ2-7|TRBV5-1|TRBD2
CASSLGGGPPYEQYF
TGCGCCAGCAGCCTGGGGGGAGGGCCACCCTACGAGCAGTACTTC
>TRBJ1-4|TRBV29-1|TRBD1
CSVGQGLGEKLFF
TGCAGCGTTGGACAGGGTCTTGGTGAAAAACTGTTTTTT